The text below deals with one T cell receptor (beta chain). The CDR3 runs 15 residues. CDR1 and CDR2 from the germline V gene are MNHEY and SVGAGI. V shed 8 bases, J shed 1 base, and the junction held 5 bases outside the gene matches. Measured with immunoSEQ multiplex PCR; TCRdb has only the in-frame clones, and not every one. The repertoire holds tens of thousands of clones, 70% seen once, with under 20% in the top ten. This specimen belongs to a study of control samples from healthy donors and cancer patients. Source material: formalin-fixed, paraffin-embedded tissue. The TCR comes from a male donor with melanoma. The genes are TRBV6-5 and TRBJ2-1; 10 nucleotides line up with TRBD2. CDR3 sequence: CASDRAGGSYNEQFF. For the CDR3, the DNA is TGTGCCAGCGACCGAGCGGGAGGGTCCTACAATGAGCAGTTCTTC.